This TCR beta chain was observed in a study of memory B cells and T cells in multiple sclerosis. Clones were sequenced by immunoSEQ multiplex PCR, and TCRdb holds only the in-frame ones, with some missing. The data show approximately 47,000 clones, almost 85% seen once. CFSE-dim autoproliferating and CFSE-high non-proliferating T cells from unstimulated culture were sequenced separately. Cultures began with approximately 52 million CFSE-labeled PBMCs, unstimulated for roughly seven days, with replicate wells pooled. PBMCs were labeled with roughly 0.49 uM CFSE and cultured without exogenous stimuli. V shed 3 bases and J shed 2 bases, with 4 bases lying between them. The CDR3 totals 12 residues. Germline V CDR1 and CDR2: WNHNN, SYGVQD (reference sequence). Study results and limitations: Compartments had unequal clone-set sizes, affecting shared clonotype counts.

Details on this clone: Antigen specificity is unknown.

Sequencing input: PBMCs from blood kept in culture. The sequence was obtained from a human donor with multiple sclerosis. The rearrangement joins TRBV10-1 to TRBJ1-1; no reliable D call. The CDR3 protein is CASSDRNTEAFF. CDR3 nucleotides: TGCGCCAGCAGTGACCGAAACACTGAAGCTTTCTTT.